The rows below give T cell receptor beta chains drawn from one sample of a study of T cells expressing NK-cell markers. TCRdb reprocessed the 5' RACE reads and reports one entry per CDR3 protein, with no DNA. The clone table shows about 260,000 distinct CDR3 sequences, with the ten largest holding 3.5% to 5%. Specimen: blood T cells: a sorted CD56 or NKG2C T cell subset, CD4+ or CD8+ T cells, or bulk PBMC T cells (not recorded which). Source of these receptors: a woman between 18 and 69 years old in good health. CDR3s include the opening cysteine and the closing phenylalanine or tryptophan. Each record gives: CDR3 protein, J gene, V gene, CDR3 length.

CDR3 protein: CASGGPLAGSSYNEQFF
J gene: TRBJ2-1
V gene: TRBV25-1
CDR3 length: 17

CDR3 protein: CASSAQGRGEKLFF
J gene: TRBJ1-4
V gene: TRBV11-2
CDR3 length: 14

CDR3 protein: CASSHREYQPQHF
J gene: TRBJ1-5
V gene: TRBV27
CDR3 length: 13

CDR3 protein: CASSPAWGVNYGYTF
J gene: TRBJ1-2
V gene: TRBV3-1
CDR3 length: 15

CDR3 protein: CASSTARGGNEQFF
J gene: TRBJ2-1
V gene: TRBV7-9
CDR3 length: 14

CDR3 protein: CASMTGYSEAFF
J gene: TRBJ1-1
V gene: TRBV6-5
CDR3 length: 12

CDR3 protein: CASSPLVQETQYF
J gene: TRBJ2-5
V gene: TRBV7-8
CDR3 length: 13

CDR3 protein: CASSLDFRGTSGRTDTQYF
J gene: TRBJ2-3
V gene: TRBV11-2
CDR3 length: 19

CDR3 protein: CASRQPGAGAQYF
J gene: TRBJ2-5
V gene: TRBV6-1
CDR3 length: 13

CDR3 protein: CASGETGWNTEAFF
J gene: TRBJ1-1
V gene: TRBV5-1
CDR3 length: 14

CDR3 protein: CASRGTSGRVGQFF
J gene: TRBJ2-1
V gene: TRBV5-1
CDR3 length: 14

CDR3 protein: CASRIGRTDEKLFF
J gene: TRBJ1-4
V gene: TRBV6-1
CDR3 length: 14

CDR3 protein: CASSLGQGIDEQYF
J gene: TRBJ2-7
V gene: TRBV7-2
CDR3 length: 14

CDR3 protein: CSAPGIGSGANVLTF
J gene: TRBJ2-6
V gene: TRBV20-1
CDR3 length: 15

CDR3 protein: CASTQSGTRFTDTQYF
J gene: TRBJ2-3
V gene: TRBV27
CDR3 length: 16

CDR3 protein: CASSPGLTGYEQYF
J gene: TRBJ2-7
V gene: TRBV5-1
CDR3 length: 14

CDR3 protein: CASPAWGAMDYGYTF
J gene: TRBJ1-2
V gene: TRBV19
CDR3 length: 15

CDR3 protein: CASHPNWGANVLTF
J gene: TRBJ2-6
V gene: TRBV25-1
CDR3 length: 14

CDR3 protein: CSARDAGRTETQYF
J gene: TRBJ2-5
V gene: TRBV20-1
CDR3 length: 14

CDR3 protein: CATGTGGKYNEQFF
J gene: TRBJ2-1
V gene: TRBV15
CDR3 length: 14